This TCR beta chain emerged from a study of early T cells in non-severe SARS-CoV-2 infection. Study in general: Bulk RNA isolated from unsorted whole blood underwent sequencing; chains were not paired.

Attachment of unique molecular identifiers was made to individual cDNA molecules. TCRdb ran MiXCR on the 5' RACE reads and lists one entry per CDR3 protein. Of about 100,000 distinct CDR3 sequences in the sample, about 13% were seen once. V was cut by 8 bases and J by 7 bases, with 12 bases left in between. The V gene's germline CDR1 is SNHLY and CDR2 FYNNEI. This CDR3 is 12 amino acids long. This receptor was obtained from an adult who was a healthcare worker with PCR-confirmed SARS-CoV-2 infection or an uninfected control (not recorded which). The chain combines TRBV2 with TRBJ2-1; D not resolved. The source material was whole blood. The DNA of the CDR3 is TGTGCCAGCCCGAAGCAAGGTAATGAGCAGTTCTTC. Encoded protein: CASPKQGNEQFF.